The next 5 T cell receptor beta chains were all read from a single sample in a study of T cell responses to AZD1222 COVID-19 vaccine. Assay used: immunoSEQ multiplex PCR; TCRdb lists only in-frame clones, some missing. There are tens of thousands of clones in the sample; over 85% occur only once, and 1.1% lies in the top ten. Sample: peripheral blood, taken 28 days after the second AZD1222 dose. The receptors originated from an adult who received the AZD1222 COVID-19 vaccine.

This chain connects TRBV11-2 to TRBJ2-4; D ambiguous. CDR3 size: 14 residues. Deletions cut 5 bases from V and 7 bases from J, with 15 bases between. The germline CDR1 and CDR2 sequences are SGHAT and FQNNGV. The CDR3 region has the DNA TGTGCCAGCAGCCCAGTCCCAACGGGTAACATTCAGTACTTC. Translated, it gives CASSPVPTGNIQYF.

The V and J genes are TRBV18 and TRBJ2-6; no clear D. The germline V gene encodes CDR1 KGHSH and CDR2 LQKENI. The CDR3 covers 15 residues. Trimming pared 2 bases from V and 0 bases from J, leaving 5 bases between. CDR3 loop: CASSPGVSGANVLTF. The CDR3 bases are TGTGCCAGCTCACCAGGGGTCTCTGGGGCCAACGTCCTGACTTTC.

This clone was counted only a few times. The chain joins TRBV19 to TRBJ2-7; D is undetermined. Per the germline V gene, CDR1 is LNHDA and CDR2 is SQIVND (reference sequence). The CDR3 has 16 residues. Trimming removed 3 bases from V and 6 bases from J, with 21 bases in between. This chain's CDR3 is CASSIWIGNTKGEQYF. The CDR3 DNA reads as TGTGCCAGTAGTATTTGGATTGGTAACACAAAGGGCGAGCAGTACTTC.

This clone was picked up a small number of times. The chain couples TRBV28 to TRBJ2-6; 13 bases are a match to TRBD2. The germline V gene has CDR1 MDHEN and CDR2 SYDVKM. The CDR3 runs 16 residues. V gave up 10 bases and J gave up 3 bases; unmatched junction bases: 6. The CDR3 DNA is TGTGCCACCTTAGGACTAGCGGGAGTTGGGGCCAACGTCCTGACTTTC. Protein sequence: CATLGLAGVGANVLTF. Looking up the rest from reference TRBV28 and TRBJ2-6 gives the full variable domain: DVKVTQSSRYLVKRTGEKVFLECVQDMDHENMFWYRQDPGLGLRLIYFSYDVKMKEKGDIPEGYSVSREKKERFSLILESASTNQTSMYLCATLGLAGVGANVLTFGAGSRLTVL.

The chain links TRBV13 to TRBJ1-3; D remains unclear. Trimming removed 5 bases at V and 4 bases at J, with 12 bases between. Germline V gene lookup returns CDR1 PRHDT and CDR2 FYEKMQ (reference sequence). The CDR3 has 14 amino acids. CDR3 sequence reads: CASSIGRAGNTIYF. The CDR3 DNA reads TGTGCCAGCAGCATCGGGAGGGCAGGAAACACCATATATTTT.